Included here is one T cell receptor beta chain sequence, with context. What it binds is unknown. This entry is derived from a study of T cells after yellow fever vaccination. Notes on the study in general: It was a weaker secondary response, yet one that peaked faster, at day 5 versus 15. Subsequent booster samples again held most clones from primary vaccination (approximately 95% CD4, 88% CD8). Across the CD4 and CD8 compartments, a small share of clonotypes was present in both.

In TCRdb, the 5' RACE reads were re-called with MiXCR into one record per CDR3 protein. This sample yields approximately 510,000 distinct CDR3 sequences, of which about a fifth are seen a single time; about 17% belongs to the top ten. The CDR3 consists of 15 residues. Germline CDR1 DFQATT, CDR2 SNEGSKA (reference sequence). With V trimmed by 6 bases and J by 3 bases, 11 bases remained unmatched. The rearrangement links TRBV20-1 to TRBJ2-7; 10 bases map to TRBD1. The sequencing here drew on PBMCs, taken roughly 20 days after the first yellow fever vaccination. The receptor's source is a man aged 18 to 30 who received the YFV17D yellow fever vaccine. CDR3 region: CSAPTPGQGFYEQYV. CDR3 nucleotides: TGCAGTGCCCCGACACCGGGACAGGGGTTCTACGAGCAGTACGTC.